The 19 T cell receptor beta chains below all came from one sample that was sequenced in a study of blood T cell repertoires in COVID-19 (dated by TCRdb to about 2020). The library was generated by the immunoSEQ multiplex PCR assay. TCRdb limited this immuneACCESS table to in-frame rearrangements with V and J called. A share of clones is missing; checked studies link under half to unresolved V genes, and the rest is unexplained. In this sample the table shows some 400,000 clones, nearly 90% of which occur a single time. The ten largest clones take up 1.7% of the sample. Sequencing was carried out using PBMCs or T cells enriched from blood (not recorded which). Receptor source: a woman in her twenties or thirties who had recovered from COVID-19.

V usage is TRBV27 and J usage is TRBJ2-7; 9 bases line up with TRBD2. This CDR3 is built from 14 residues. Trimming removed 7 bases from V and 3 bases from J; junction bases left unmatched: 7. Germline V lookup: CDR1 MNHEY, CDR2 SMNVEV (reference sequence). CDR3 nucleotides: TGTGCCAGCAATGTAGCGGGAGAGGGCTACGAGCAGTACTTC. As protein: CASNVAGEGYEQYF.

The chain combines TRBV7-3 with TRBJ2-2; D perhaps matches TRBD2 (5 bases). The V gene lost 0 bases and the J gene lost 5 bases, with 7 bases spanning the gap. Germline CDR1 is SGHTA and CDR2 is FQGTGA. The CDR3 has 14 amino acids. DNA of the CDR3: TGTGCCAGCAGCTTAACGACGGGGACCGGGGAGCTGTTTTTT. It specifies CASSLTTGTGELFF.

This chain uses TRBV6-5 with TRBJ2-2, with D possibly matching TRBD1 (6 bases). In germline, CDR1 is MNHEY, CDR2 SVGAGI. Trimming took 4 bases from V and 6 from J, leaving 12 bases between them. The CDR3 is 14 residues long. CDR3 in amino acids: CASSLIQGAGELFF. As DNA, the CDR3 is TGTGCCAGCAGTTTGATACAGGGAGCCGGGGAGCTGTTTTTT.

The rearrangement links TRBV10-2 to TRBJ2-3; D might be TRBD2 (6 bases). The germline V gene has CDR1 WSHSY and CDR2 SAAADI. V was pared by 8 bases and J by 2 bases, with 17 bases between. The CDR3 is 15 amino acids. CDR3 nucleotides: TGCGCCAGCCGGGACTCCAACCTACTCACAGATACGCAGTATTTT. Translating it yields CASRDSNLLTDTQYF.

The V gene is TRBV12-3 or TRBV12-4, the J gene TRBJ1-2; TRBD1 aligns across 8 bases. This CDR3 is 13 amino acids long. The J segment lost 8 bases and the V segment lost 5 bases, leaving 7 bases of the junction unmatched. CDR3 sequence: CASSPTGQEGYTF. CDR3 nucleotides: TGTGCCAGCAGTCCCACGGGACAGGAAGGCTACACCTTC.

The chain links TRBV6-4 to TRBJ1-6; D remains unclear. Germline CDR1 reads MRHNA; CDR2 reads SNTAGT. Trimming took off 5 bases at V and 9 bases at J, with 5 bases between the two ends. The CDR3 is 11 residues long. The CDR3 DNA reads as TGTGCCAGCAGTTCGGGTTCACCCCTCCACTTT. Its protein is CASSSGSPLHF.

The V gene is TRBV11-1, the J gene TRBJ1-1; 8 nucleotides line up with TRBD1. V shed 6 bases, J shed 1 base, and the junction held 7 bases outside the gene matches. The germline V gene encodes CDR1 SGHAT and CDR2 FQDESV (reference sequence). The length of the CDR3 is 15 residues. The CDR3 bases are TGTGCCAGCAGTCCAGGGGGCTGGGAGAACACTGAAGCTTTCTTT. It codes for CASSPGGWENTEAFF.

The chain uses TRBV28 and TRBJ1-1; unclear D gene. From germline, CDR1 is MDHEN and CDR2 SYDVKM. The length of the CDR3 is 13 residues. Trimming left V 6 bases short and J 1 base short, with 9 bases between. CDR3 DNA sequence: TGTGCCAGCAGCCTCCCAGGGAACACTGAAGCTTTCTTT. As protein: CASSLPGNTEAFF.

The CDR3: CASSATSGGPDTQYF. The CDR3 region has the DNA TGTGCCAGCAGTGCTACTAGCGGGGGCCCAGATACGCAGTATTTT. The chain is built from TRBV2 and TRBJ2-3; the match to TRBD2 covers 11 bases. The J segment lost 4 bases and the V segment lost 4 bases, leaving 4 bases of the junction unmatched. Germline V lookup: CDR1 SNHLY, CDR2 FYNNEI. This CDR3 is 15 amino acids long.

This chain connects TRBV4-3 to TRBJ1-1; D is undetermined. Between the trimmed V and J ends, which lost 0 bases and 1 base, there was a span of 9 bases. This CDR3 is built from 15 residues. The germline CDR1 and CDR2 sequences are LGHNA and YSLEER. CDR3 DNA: TGCGCCAGCAGCCAAGAAGGGCGGGGGAACACTGAAGCTTTCTTT. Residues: CASSQEGRGNTEAFF.

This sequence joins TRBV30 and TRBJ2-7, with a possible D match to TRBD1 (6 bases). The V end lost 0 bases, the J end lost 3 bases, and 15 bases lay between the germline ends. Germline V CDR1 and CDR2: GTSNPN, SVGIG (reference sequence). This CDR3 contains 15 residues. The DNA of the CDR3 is TGTGCCTGGAGTGTACGACAGGCTGCGGACTACGAGCAGTACTTC. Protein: CAWSVRQAADYEQYF.

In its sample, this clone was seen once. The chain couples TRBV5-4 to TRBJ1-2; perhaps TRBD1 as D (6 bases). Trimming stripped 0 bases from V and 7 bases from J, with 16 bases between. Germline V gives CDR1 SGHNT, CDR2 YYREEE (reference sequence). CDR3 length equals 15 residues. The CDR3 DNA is TGTGCCAGCAGCTTGGCTAAGGGAAACAGGGTTGGCTACACCTTC. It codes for CASSLAKGNRVGYTF.

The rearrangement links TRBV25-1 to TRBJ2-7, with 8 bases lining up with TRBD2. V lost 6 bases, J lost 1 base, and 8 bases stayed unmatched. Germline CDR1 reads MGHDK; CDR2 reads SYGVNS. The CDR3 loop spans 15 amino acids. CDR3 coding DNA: TGTGCCAGCAGCCCCAAGACTAGCGCATCCTACGAGCAGTACTTC. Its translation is CASSPKTSASYEQYF.

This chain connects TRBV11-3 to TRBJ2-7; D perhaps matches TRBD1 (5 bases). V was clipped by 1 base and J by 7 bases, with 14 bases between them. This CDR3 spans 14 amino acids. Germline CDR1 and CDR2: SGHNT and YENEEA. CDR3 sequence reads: CASSLGGTGREQYF. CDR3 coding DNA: TGTGCCAGCAGCTTAGGGGGCACAGGCCGAGAGCAGTACTTC.

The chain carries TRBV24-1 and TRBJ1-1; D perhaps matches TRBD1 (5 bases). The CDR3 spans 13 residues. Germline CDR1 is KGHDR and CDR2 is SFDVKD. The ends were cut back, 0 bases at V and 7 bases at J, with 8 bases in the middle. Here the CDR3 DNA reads TGTGCCACCAGTGATTTGAGGGGCCGTGAAGCTTTCTTT. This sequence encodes CATSDLRGREAFF.

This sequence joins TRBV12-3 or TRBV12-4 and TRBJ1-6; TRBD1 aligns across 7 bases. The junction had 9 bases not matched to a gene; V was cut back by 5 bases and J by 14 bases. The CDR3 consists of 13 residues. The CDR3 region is CASSITEGGTLHF. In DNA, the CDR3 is TGTGCCAGCAGTATAACGGAAGGGGGCACCCTCCACTTT.

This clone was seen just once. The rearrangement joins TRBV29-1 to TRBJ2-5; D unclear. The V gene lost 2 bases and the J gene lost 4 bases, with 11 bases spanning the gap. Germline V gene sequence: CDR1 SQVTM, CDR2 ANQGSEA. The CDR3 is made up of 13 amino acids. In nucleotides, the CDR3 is TGCAGCGTTGAATCCCCGAGTGGAGAGACCCAGTACTTC. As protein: CSVESPSGETQYF.

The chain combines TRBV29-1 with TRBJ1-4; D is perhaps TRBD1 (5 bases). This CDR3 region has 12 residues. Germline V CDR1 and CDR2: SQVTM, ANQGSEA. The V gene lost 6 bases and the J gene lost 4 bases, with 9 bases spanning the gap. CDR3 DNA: TGCAGCGTACGGCAGGGTAATGAAAAACTGTTTTTT. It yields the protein CSVRQGNEKLFF.

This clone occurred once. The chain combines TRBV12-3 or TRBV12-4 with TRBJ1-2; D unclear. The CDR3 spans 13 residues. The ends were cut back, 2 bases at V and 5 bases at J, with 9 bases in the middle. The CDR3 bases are TGTGCCAGCAGTTTATCCCTAATGTATGGCTACACCTTC. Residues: CASSLSLMYGYTF.